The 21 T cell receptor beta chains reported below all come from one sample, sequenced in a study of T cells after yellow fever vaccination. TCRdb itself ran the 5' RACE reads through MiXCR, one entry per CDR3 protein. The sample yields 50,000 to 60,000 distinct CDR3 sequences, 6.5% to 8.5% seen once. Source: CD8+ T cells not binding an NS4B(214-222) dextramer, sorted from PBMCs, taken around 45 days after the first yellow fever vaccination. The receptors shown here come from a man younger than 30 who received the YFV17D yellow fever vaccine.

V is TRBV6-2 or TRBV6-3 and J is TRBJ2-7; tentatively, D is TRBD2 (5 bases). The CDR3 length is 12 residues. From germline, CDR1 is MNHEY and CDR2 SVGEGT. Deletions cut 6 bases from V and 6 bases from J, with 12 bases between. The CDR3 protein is CASSLIGLEQYV. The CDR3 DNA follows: TGTGCCAGCAGCCTCATTGGACTCGAGCAGTACGTC.

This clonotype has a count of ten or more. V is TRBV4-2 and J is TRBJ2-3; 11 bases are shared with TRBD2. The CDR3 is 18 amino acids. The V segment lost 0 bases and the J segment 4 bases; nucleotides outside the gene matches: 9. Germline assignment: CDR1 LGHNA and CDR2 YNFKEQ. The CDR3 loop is CASSQEVLAGGLADTQYF. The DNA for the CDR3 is TGTGCCAGCAGCCAAGAGGTCCTAGCGGGGGGTCTGGCAGATACGCAGTATTTT.

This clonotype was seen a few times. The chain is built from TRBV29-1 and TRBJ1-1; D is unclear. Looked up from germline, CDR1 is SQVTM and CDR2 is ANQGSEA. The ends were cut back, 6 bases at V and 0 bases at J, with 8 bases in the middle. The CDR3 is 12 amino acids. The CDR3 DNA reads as TGCAGCGTCCGACCCATGAACACTGAAGCTTTCTTT. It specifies CSVRPMNTEAFF.

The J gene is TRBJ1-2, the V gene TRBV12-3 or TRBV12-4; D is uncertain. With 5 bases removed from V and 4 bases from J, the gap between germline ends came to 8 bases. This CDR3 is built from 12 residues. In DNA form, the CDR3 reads TGTGCCAGCAGTCGATTGACCTATGGCTACACCTTC. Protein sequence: CASSRLTYGYTF.

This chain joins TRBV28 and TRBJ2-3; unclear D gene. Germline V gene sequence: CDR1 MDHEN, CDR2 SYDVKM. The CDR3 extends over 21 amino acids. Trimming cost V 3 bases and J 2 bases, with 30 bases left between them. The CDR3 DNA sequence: TGTGCCAGCAGTTTGTATCTCCCCGGCGGTATGAAAACCGCGTACACAGATACGCAGTATTTT. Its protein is CASSLYLPGGMKTAYTDTQYF.

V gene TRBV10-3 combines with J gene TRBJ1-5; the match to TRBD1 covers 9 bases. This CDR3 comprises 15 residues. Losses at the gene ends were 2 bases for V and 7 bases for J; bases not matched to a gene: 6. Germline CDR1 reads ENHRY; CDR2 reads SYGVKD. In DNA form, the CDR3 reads TGTGCCATCAGTGAGCGGGGACAGGGAAACCAGCCCCAGCATTTT. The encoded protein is CAISERGQGNQPQHF.

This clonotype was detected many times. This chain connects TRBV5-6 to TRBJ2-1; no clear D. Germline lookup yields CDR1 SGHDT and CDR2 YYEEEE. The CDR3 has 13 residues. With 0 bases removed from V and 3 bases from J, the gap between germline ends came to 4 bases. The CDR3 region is CASSLDNYNEQFF. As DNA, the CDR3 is TGTGCCAGCAGCTTGGACAACTACAATGAGCAGTTCTTC.

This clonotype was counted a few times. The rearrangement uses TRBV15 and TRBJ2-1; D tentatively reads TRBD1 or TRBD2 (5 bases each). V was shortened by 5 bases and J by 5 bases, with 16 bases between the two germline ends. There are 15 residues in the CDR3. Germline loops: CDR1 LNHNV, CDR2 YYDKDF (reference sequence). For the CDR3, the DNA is TGTGCCACCAGCGGGGGTTTCCCACCAAACAATGAGCAGTTCTTC. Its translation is CATSGGFPPNNEQFF.

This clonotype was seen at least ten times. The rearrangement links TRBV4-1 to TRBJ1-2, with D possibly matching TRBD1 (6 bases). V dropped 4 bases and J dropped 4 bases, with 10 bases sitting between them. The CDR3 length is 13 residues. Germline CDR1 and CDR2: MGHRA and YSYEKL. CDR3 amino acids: CASSPTGAYGYTF. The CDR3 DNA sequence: TGCGCCAGCAGCCCGACAGGTGCCTATGGCTACACCTTC.

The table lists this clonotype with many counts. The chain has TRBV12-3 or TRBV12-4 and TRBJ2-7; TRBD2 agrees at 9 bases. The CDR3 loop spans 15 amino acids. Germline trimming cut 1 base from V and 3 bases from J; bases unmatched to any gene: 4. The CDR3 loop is CASSLVLAGFYEQYF. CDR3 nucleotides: TGTGCCAGCAGTTTAGTACTAGCGGGTTTCTACGAGCAGTACTTC.

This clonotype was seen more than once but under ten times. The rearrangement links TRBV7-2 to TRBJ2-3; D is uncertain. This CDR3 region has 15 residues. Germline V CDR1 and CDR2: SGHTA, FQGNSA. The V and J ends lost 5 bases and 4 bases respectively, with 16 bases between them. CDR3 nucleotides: TGTGCCAGCAGCGCCGACGGGCTGGTCGCAGATACGCAGTATTTT. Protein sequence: CASSADGLVADTQYF.

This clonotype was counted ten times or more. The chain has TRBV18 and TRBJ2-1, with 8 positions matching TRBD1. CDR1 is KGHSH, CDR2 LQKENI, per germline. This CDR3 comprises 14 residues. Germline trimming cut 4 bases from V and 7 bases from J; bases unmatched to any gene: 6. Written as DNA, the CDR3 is TGTGCCAGCTCACACCGGGACAGGTGGAATGAGCAGTTCTTC. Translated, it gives CASSHRDRWNEQFF.

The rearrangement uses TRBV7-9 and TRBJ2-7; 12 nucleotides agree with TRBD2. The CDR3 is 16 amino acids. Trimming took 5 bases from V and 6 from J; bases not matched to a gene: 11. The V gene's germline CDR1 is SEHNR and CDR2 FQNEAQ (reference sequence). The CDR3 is CASSGMASGGAGEQYF. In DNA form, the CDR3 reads TGTGCCAGCAGCGGGATGGCTAGCGGGGGGGCAGGCGAGCAGTACTTC.

CDR3 in amino acids: CASSYSRRLGSYEQYF. CDR3 in DNA: TGTGCCAGCAGTTACTCGCGCAGACTTGGCTCCTACGAGCAGTACTTC. This rearrangement joins TRBV6-5 to TRBJ2-7, with D unresolved. Trimming took 0 bases from V and 0 from J, leaving 12 bases between them. CDR1 is MNHEY, CDR2 SVGAGI, per germline. CDR3 length equals 16 residues.

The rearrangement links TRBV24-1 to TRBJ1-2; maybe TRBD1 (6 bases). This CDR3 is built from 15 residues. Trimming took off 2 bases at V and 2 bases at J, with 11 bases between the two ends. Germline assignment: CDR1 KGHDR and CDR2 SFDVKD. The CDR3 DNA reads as TGTGCCACCAGTGATTCCAGGACAGCAAACTATGGCTACACCTTC. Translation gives CATSDSRTANYGYTF.

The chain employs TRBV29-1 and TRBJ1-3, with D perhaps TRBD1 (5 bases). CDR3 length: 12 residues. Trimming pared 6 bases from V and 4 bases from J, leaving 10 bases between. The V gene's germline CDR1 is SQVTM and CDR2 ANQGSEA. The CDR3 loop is CSVVRDGNTIYF. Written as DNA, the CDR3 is TGCAGCGTCGTCAGGGACGGAAACACCATATATTTT.

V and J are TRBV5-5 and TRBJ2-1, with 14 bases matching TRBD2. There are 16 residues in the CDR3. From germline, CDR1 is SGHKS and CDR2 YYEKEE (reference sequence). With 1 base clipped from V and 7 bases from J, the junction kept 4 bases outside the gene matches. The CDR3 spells CASSLRLAGGPNEQFF. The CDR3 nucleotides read TGTGCCAGCAGCTTGAGACTAGCGGGGGGGCCAAATGAGCAGTTCTTC.

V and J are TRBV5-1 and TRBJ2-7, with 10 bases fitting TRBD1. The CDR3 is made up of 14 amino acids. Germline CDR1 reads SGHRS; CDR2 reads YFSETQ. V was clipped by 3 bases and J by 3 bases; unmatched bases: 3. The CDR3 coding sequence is TGCGCCAGCAGCTGGAGGACAGGGGGCTACGAGCAGTACTTC. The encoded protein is CASSWRTGGYEQYF.

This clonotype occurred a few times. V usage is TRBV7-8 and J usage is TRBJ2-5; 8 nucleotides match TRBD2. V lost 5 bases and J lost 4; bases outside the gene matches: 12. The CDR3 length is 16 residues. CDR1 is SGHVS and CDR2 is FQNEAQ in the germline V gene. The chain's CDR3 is CASSPTASGWGETQYF. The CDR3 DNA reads TGTGCCAGCAGCCCTACGGCTAGCGGGTGGGGAGAGACCCAGTACTTC.

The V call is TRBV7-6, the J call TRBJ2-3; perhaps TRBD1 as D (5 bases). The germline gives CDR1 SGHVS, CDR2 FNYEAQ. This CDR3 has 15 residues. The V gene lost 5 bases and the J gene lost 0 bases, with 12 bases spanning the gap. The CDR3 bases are TGTGCCAGCAGCGACCCCAGGGTTAGCACAGATACGCAGTATTTT. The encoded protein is CASSDPRVSTDTQYF.

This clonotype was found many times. The CDR3 protein is CASSLDREYFWETQYF. The DNA for the CDR3 is TGTGCCAGCAGCTTAGACAGGGAGTATTTTTGGGAGACCCAGTACTTC. V is TRBV7-6 and J is TRBJ2-5, with D perhaps matching TRBD1 (6 bases). CDR3 size: 16 residues. Germline loops: CDR1 SGHVS, CDR2 FNYEAQ. V lost 1 base and J lost 5, with 17 bases in between. The variable domain in full, completed from reference TRBV7-6 and TRBJ2-5, reads GAGVSQSPRYKVTKRGQDVALRCDPISGHVSLYWYRQALGQGPEFLTYFNYEAQQDKSGLPNDRFSAERPEGSISTLTIQRTEQRDSAMYRCASSLDREYFWETQYFGPGTRLLVL.